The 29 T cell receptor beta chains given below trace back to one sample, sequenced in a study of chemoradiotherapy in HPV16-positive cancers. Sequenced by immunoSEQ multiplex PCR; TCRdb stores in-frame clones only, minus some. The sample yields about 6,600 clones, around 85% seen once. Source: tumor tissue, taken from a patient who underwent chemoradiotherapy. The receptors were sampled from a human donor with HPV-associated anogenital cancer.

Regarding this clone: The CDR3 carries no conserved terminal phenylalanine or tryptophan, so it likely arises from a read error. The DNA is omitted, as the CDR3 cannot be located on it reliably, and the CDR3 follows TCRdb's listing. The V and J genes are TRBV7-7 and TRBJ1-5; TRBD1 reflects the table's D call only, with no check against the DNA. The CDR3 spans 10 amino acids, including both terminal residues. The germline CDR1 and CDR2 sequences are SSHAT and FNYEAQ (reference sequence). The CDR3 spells CASSEQGTGP.

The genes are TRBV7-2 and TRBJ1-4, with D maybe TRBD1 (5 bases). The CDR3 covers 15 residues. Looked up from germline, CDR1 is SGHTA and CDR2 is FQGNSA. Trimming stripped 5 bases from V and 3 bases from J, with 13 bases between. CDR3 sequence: CASSPVGAANEKLFF. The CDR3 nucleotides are TGTGCCAGCAGCCCGGTAGGGGCGGCTAATGAAAAACTGTTTTTT.

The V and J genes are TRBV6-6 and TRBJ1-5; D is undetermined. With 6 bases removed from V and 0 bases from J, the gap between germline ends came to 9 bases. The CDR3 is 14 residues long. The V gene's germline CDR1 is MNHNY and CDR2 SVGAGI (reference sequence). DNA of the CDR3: TGTGCCAGCAGACTGGATAGTAGCAATCAGCCCCAGCATTTT. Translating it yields CASRLDSSNQPQHF.

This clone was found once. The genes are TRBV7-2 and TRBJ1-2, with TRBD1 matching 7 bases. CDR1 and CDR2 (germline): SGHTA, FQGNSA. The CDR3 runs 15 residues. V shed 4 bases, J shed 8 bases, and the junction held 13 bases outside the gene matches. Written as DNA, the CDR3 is TGTGCCAGCAGCTCCCGGGACAGAGGGGATTGGGGCTACACCTTC. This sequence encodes CASSSRDRGDWGYTF.

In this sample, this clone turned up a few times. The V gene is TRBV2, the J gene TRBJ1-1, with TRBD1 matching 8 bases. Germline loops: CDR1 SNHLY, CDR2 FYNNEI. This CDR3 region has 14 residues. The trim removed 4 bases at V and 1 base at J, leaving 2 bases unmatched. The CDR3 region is CASSATGGNTEAFF. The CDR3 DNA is TGTGCCAGCAGTGCTACAGGGGGGAACACTGAAGCTTTCTTT.

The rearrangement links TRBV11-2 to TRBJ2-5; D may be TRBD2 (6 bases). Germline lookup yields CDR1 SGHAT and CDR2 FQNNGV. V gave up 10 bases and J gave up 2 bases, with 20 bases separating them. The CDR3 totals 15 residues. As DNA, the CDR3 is TGTGCCACCAAAGGGTTGGAGGGAGAACAAGAGACCCAGTACTTC. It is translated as CATKGLEGEQETQYF. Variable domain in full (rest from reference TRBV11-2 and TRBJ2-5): EAGVAQSPRYKIIEKRQSVAFWCNPISGHATLYWYQQILGQGPKLLIQFQNNGVVDDSQLPKDRFSAERLKGVDSTLKIQPAKLEDSAVYLCATKGLEGEQETQYFGPGTRLLVL.

This chain's CDR3 is CASSSSQGGSYGYTF. As DNA, the CDR3 is TGTGCCAGCAGCTCCTCACAGGGGGGATCGTATGGCTACACCTTC. The chain uses TRBV7-3 and TRBJ1-2; 8 bases agree with TRBD1. V gave up 4 bases and J gave up 5 bases; unmatched junction bases: 9. The CDR3 sequence is 15 residues long. In germline, CDR1 is SGHTA, CDR2 FQGTGA.

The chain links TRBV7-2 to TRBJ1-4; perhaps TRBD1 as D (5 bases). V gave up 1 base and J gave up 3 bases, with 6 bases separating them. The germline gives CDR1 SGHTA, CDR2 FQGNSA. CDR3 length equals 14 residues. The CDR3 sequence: CASSLGGANEKLFF. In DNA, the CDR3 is TGTGCCAGCAGCTTAGGGGGGGCTAATGAAAAACTGTTTTTT.

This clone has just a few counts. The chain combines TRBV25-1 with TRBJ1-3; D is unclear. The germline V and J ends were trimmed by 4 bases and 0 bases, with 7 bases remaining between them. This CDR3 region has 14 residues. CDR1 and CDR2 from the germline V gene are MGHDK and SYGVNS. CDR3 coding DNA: TGTGCCAGCAGTGGCGGTACCTCTGGAAACACCATATATTTT. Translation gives CASSGGTSGNTIYF.

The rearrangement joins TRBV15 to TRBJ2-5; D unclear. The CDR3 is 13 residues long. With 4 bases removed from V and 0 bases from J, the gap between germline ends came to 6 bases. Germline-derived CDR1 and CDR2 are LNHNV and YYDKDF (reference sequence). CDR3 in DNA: TGTGCCACCAGCATTGGTAACCAAGAGACCCAGTACTTC. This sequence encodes CATSIGNQETQYF.

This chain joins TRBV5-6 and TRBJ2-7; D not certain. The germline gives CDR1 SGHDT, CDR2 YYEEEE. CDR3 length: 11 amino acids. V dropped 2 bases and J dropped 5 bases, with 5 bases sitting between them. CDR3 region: CASSLRDEQYF. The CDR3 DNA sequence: TGTGCCAGCAGCTTACGGGACGAGCAGTACTTC.

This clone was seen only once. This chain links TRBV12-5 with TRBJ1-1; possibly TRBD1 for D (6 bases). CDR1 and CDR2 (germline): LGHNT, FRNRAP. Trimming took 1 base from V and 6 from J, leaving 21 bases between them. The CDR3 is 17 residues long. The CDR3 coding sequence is TGTGCTAGTGGTTTGGAAATCGCCCGGGGGGCAGGCGCTGAAGCTTTCTTT. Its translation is CASGLEIARGAGAEAFF. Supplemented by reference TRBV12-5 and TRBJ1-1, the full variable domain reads DARVTQTPRHKVTEMGQEVTMRCQPILGHNTVFWYRQTMMQGLELLAYFRNRAPLDDSGMPKDRFSAEMPDATLATLKIQPSEPRDSAVYFCASGLEIARGAGAEAFFGQGTRLTVV.

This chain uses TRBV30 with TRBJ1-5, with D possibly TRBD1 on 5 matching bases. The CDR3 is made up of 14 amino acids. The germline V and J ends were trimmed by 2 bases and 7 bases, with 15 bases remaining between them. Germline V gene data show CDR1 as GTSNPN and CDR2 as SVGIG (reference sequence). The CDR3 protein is CAWSSTDLGQPQHF. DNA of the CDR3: TGTGCCTGGAGTTCGACAGATCTCGGGCAGCCCCAGCATTTT.

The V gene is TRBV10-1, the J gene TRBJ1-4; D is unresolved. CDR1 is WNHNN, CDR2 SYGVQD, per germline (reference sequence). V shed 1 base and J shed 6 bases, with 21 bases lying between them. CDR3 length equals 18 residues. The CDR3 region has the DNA TGCGCCAGCAGTGAGTGTCTAACGAGGAGGGTTCGTCATGAAAAACTGTTTTTT. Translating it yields CASSECLTRRVRHEKLFF.

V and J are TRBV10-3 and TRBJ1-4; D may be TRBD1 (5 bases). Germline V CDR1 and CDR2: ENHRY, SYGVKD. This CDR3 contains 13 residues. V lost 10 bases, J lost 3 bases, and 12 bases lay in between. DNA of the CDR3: TGTGCCACCCGAGACAGTTCTAATGAAAAACTGTTTTTT. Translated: CATRDSSNEKLFF.

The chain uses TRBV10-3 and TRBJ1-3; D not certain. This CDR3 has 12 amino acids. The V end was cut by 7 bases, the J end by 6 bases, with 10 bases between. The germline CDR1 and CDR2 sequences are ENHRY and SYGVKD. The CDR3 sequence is CAITNRENTIYF. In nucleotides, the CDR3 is TGTGCCATCACTAATCGCGAAAACACCATATATTTT.

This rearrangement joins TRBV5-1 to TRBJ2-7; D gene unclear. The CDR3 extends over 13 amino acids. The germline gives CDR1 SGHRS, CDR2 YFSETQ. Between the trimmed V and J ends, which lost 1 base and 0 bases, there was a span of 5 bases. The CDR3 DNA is TGCGCCAGCAGCTTGTCCATCTCCTACGAGCAGTACTTC. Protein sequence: CASSLSISYEQYF.

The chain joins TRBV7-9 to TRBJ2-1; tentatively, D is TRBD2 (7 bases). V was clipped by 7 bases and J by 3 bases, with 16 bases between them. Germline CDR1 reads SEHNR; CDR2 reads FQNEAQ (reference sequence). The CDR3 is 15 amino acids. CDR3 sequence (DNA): TGTGCCAGCACCCCCTGGGAGGGGGGCTACAATGAGCAGTTCTTC. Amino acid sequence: CASTPWEGGYNEQFF.

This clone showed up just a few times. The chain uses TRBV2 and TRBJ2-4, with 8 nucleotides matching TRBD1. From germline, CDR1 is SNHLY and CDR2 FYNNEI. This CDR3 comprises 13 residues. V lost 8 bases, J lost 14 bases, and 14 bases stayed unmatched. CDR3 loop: CASQLNQGATEYF. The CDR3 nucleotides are TGTGCCAGCCAGTTAAACCAGGGGGCAACAGAGTACTTC.

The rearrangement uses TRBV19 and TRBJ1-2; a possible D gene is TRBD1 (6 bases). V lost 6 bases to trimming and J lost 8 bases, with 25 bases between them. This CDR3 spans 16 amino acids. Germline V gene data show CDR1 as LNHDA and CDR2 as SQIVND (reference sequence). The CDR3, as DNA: TGTGCCAGTAGAAACTCCGACAGGACCTCCACATGGGGCTACACCTTC. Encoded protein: CASRNSDRTSTWGYTF.

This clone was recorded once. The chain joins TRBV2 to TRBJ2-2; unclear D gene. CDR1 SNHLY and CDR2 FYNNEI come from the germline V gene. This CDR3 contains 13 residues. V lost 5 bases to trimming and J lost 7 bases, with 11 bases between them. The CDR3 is CASSTPESGELFF. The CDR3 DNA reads TGTGCCAGCAGTACCCCCGAGAGCGGGGAGCTGTTTTTT.

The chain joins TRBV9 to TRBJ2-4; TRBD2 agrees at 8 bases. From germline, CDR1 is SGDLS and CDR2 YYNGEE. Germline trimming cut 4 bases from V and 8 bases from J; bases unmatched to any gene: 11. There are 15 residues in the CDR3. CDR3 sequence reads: CASSTGPGGKDIQYF. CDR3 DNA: TGTGCCAGCAGCACCGGGCCGGGGGGGAAGGACATTCAGTACTTC.

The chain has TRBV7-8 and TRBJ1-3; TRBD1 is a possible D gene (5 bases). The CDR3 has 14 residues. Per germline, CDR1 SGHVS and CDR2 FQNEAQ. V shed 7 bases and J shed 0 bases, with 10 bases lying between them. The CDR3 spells CASTPGVSGNTIYF. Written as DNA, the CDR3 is TGTGCCAGCACTCCGGGGGTCTCTGGAAACACCATATATTTT.

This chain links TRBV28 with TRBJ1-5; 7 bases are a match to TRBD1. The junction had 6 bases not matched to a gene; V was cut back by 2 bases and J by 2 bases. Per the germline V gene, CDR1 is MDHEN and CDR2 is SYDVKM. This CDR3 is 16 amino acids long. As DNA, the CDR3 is TGTGCCAGCAGTTTACTACAGGGGCCTCGCAATCAGCCCCAGCATTTT. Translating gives CASSLLQGPRNQPQHF.

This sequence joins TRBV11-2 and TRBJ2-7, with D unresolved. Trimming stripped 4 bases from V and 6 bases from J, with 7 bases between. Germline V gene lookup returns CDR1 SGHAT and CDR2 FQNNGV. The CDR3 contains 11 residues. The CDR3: CASSSGPEQYF. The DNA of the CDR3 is TGTGCCAGCAGCTCAGGACCCGAGCAGTACTTC.

The CDR3 DNA reads as TGTGCCAGCAGTGAGGCAGAGGGCAATGAGCAGTTCTTC. The encoded protein is CASSEAEGNEQFF. The genes are TRBV2 and TRBJ2-1, with D perhaps matching TRBD2 (5 bases). Deletions cut 3 bases from V and 6 bases from J, with 9 bases between. Germline V lookup: CDR1 SNHLY, CDR2 FYNNEI. The length of the CDR3 is 13 residues.

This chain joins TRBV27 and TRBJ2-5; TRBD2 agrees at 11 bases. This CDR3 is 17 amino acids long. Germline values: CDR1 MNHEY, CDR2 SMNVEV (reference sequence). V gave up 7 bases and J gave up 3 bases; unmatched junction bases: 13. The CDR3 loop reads CASKTRTRLAGKETQYF. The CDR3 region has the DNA TGTGCCAGCAAGACCCGAACGCGACTAGCGGGGAAAGAGACCCAGTACTTC.

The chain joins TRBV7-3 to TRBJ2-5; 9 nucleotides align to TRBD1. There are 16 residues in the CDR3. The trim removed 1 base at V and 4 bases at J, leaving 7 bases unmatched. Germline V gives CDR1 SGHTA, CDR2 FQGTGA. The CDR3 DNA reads TGTGCCAGCAGCTTAAGCGGACAGGGGAGGGGAGAGACCCAGTACTTC. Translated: CASSLSGQGRGETQYF.

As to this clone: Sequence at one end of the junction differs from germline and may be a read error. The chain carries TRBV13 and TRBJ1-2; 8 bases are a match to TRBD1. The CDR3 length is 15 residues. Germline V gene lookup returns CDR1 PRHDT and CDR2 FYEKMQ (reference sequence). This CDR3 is CASSLGQGAAVGYTF. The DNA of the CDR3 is TGTGCCAGCAGCCTAGGACAGGGAGCAGCGGTTGGCTACACCTTC.